This entry is about one TCR beta chain. Germline V gene data show CDR1 as SGHRS and CDR2 as YFSETQ. The CDR3 length is 15 residues. With V trimmed by 2 bases and J by 2 bases, 6 bases remained unmatched. The data originate from a study of blood T cell repertoires in COVID-19. The method was immunoSEQ multiplex PCR; TCRdb's version includes in-frame clones alone and lacks a portion of them. Of approximately 390,000 clones in the sample, roughly 86% were seen once. The material sequenced was PBMCs or T cells enriched from blood (not recorded which). The V and J genes are TRBV5-1 and TRBJ2-5; 7 bases line up with TRBD2. This clonotype originated in a woman between 40 and 55 years old with acute COVID-19. In nucleotides, the CDR3 is TGCGCCAGCAGCTTAGCAGGGAGGGGACAAGAGACCCAGTACTTC. This codes for CASSLAGRGQETQYF.